A single sample gave rise to the 4 T cell receptor beta chains below, sequenced in a study. TCRdb reprocessed the 5' RACE reads with MiXCR, giving one entry per CDR3 protein. Of tens of thousands of distinct CDR3 sequences in the sample, 25% to 30% are singletons; the top ten hold about 2.2%. The sequenced sample consisted of naive CD4+ T cells sorted from blood. Indicated subset: naive CD4+ T cells, CD4+CD45RA+CD25-. These receptors were collected from a female donor with breast cancer.

This clonotype showed up just a few times. This chain joins TRBV11-2 and TRBJ1-1; the match to TRBD1 covers 7 bases. Unmatched junction bases numbered 8, after V lost 1 base and J lost 0 bases. The CDR3 contains 17 residues. Germline CDR1 reads SGHAT; CDR2 reads FQNNGV. The CDR3 here is CASSLARDSRMNTEAFF. In DNA, the CDR3 is TGTGCCAGCAGCTTAGCCCGGGACAGTCGCATGAACACTGAAGCTTTCTTT.

This clonotype occurred a few times. V usage is TRBV7-8 and J usage is TRBJ2-1; D perhaps matches TRBD2 (6 bases). Germline CDR1 and CDR2: SGHVS and FQNEAQ. V lost 2 bases, J lost 1 base, and 15 bases lay in between. There are 17 residues in the CDR3. The CDR3 nucleotides are TGTGCCAGCAGCTTAAGATTGAATAGCGGTTCCTACAATGAGCAGTTCTTC. Translated: CASSLRLNSGSYNEQFF.

This clonotype turned up a few times. The V call is TRBV20-1, the J call TRBJ2-5, with D perhaps TRBD2 (6 bases). In germline, CDR1 is DFQATT, CDR2 SNEGSKA (reference sequence). The V and J ends lost 3 bases and 10 bases respectively, with 24 bases between them. The CDR3 extends over 15 amino acids. CDR3: CSASTHLGTQAGQYF. The CDR3 DNA is TGCAGTGCTAGTACCCACCTGGGCACACAAGCGGGCCAGTACTTC.

This clonotype was recorded at least ten times. V and J are TRBV7-3 and TRBJ2-3; D is possibly TRBD2 (5 bases). The CDR3 is made up of 18 amino acids. V was pared by 5 bases and J by 4 bases, with 25 bases between. Germline CDR1 is SGHTA and CDR2 is FQGTGA. CDR3 nucleotide sequence: TGTGCCAGCAGCCCACGCGTGGGTACTAGACTGATCGCAGATACGCAGTATTTT. This gives the protein CASSPRVGTRLIADTQYF.